Below, 17 T cell receptor beta chains from the same sample are listed, as sequenced in a study of blood T cell repertoires in COVID-19. Using immunoSEQ multiplex PCR, the repertoire was profiled, and TCRdb retains in-frame clones only, with some absent. The data contain 450,000 to 500,000 clones, around 85% of them singletons. The material sequenced was peripheral blood. These receptors all stem from a human donor in a cohort sampled during active COVID-19.

This clone was recorded a few times. The chain combines TRBV5-4 with TRBJ1-2; TRBD1 might be the D (6 bases). CDR3 length: 16 residues. Germline lookup yields CDR1 SGHNT and CDR2 YYREEE (reference sequence). The ends were cut back, 4 bases at V and 7 bases at J, with 23 bases in the middle. CDR3 residues: CASSSGKRGNVGGYTF. The CDR3 nucleotides read TGTGCCAGCAGCAGTGGGAAGAGGGGGAATGTCGGTGGCTACACCTTC.

In regard to this clone: This same CDR3 is encoded by further DNA sequences in the sample. The CDR3 coding sequence is TGCAGCGTAGACAGGAACACTGAAGCTTTCTTT. Its translation is CSVDRNTEAFF. V is TRBV29-1 and J is TRBJ1-1; maybe TRBD1 (5 bases). CDR1 SQVTM and CDR2 ANQGSEA come from the germline V gene. The CDR3 sequence is 11 residues long. The V gene lost 6 bases and the J gene lost 1 base, with 6 bases spanning the gap.

V and J are TRBV14 and TRBJ2-7, with D hard to call. This CDR3 is built from 13 residues. V was clipped by 4 bases and J by 3 bases, with 10 bases between them. Germline-derived CDR1 and CDR2 are SGHDN and FVKESK. The DNA for the CDR3 is TGTGCCAGCAGCCTCGTACTAAGCTACGAGCAGTACTTC. It codes for CASSLVLSYEQYF.

The chain recombines TRBV30 with TRBJ2-1; 9 bases are a match to TRBD2. J lost 2 bases, V lost 5 bases, and 1 base had no gene match. CDR3 length: 13 amino acids. CDR1 is GTSNPN, CDR2 SVGIG, per germline (reference sequence). The CDR3 sequence: CAWLAGAYNEQFF. CDR3 DNA sequence: TGTGCCTGGTTAGCGGGAGCCTACAATGAGCAGTTCTTC.

The chain has TRBV3-1 (or the pseudogene TRBV3-2) and TRBJ1-1; 11 bases agree with TRBD1. Germline CDR1 reads LGHDT; CDR2 reads YNNKEL (reference sequence). CDR3 length equals 17 residues. V dropped 1 base and J dropped 5; count of bases not matched to a gene: 9. In DNA, the CDR3 is TGTGCCAGCAGCCAAGGGGTTGGGACAGGGGGAAATACTGAAGCTTTCTTT. Amino acid sequence: CASSQGVGTGGNTEAFF.

The chain has TRBV28 and TRBJ2-5; no definite D call. This CDR3 contains 11 residues. Trimming stripped 6 bases from V and 7 bases from J, with 9 bases between. Germline-derived CDR1 and CDR2 are MDHEN and SYDVKM. CDR3 in amino acids: CASSSSGTQYF. The CDR3 DNA sequence: TGTGCCAGCAGCTCTTCCGGGACCCAGTACTTC.

V usage is TRBV24-1 and J usage is TRBJ1-6; no reliable D call. Germline CDR1 and CDR2: KGHDR and SFDVKD. Trimming pared 5 bases from V and 8 bases from J, leaving 9 bases between. This CDR3 contains 13 residues. CDR3 nucleotide sequence: TGTGCCACCAGTGTAGGCCGGGATTCACCCCTCCACTTT. This translates into CATSVGRDSPLHF.

The rearrangement joins TRBV28 to TRBJ2-7; D is possibly TRBD1 (6 bases). The CDR3 contains 14 residues. Trimming cost V 3 bases and J 0 bases, with 9 bases left between them. Germline V lookup: CDR1 MDHEN, CDR2 SYDVKM. The DNA for the CDR3 is TGTGCCAGCAGTTTCGGACAGATCTCCTACGAGCAGTACTTC. Its translation is CASSFGQISYEQYF.

The chain recombines TRBV24-1 with TRBJ2-5; the D gene is possibly TRBD2 (6 bases). Germline assignment: CDR1 KGHDR and CDR2 SFDVKD. Trimming left V 9 bases short and J 3 bases short, with 22 bases between. The CDR3 spans 16 residues. CDR3 residues: CATGLSGEWGKETQYF. CDR3 DNA: TGTGCCACCGGCTTGTCGGGAGAGTGGGGGAAAGAGACCCAGTACTTC.

For this clone: Within the sample, other DNA sequences also encode this same CDR3. The V call is TRBV5-1, the J call TRBJ1-5, with TRBD1 as a possible D gene (6 bases). The V and J ends lost 2 bases and 7 bases respectively, with 13 bases between them. The length of the CDR3 is 14 residues. Germline V gives CDR1 SGHRS, CDR2 YFSETQ. The CDR3 here is CASSLSGAGQPQHF. Written as DNA, the CDR3 is TGCGCCAGCAGCTTATCAGGGGCCGGGCAGCCCCAGCATTTT.

This sequence joins TRBV7-8 and TRBJ2-2; 7 bases line up with TRBD1. The CDR3 has 15 amino acids. Looked up from germline, CDR1 is SGHVS and CDR2 is FQNEAQ. V lost 6 bases, J lost 4 bases, and 8 bases stayed unmatched. The CDR3 protein is CASSPQGNPTGELFF. The CDR3 coding sequence is TGTGCCAGCAGTCCACAGGGGAATCCCACCGGGGAGCTGTTTTTT.

This clone occurred once. The chain links TRBV18 to TRBJ2-1; D gene uncertain. Trimming removed 2 bases from V and 5 bases from J, with 10 bases in between. CDR3 length equals 14 residues. The V gene's germline CDR1 is KGHSH and CDR2 LQKENI. The CDR3 sequence is CASSPMGINNEQFF. DNA of the CDR3: TGTGCCAGCTCACCAATGGGCATAAACAATGAGCAGTTCTTC.

The chain uses TRBV2 and TRBJ1-6; weak D call: TRBD1 (5 bases). The CDR3 totals 15 residues. From germline, CDR1 is SNHLY and CDR2 FYNNEI. Trimming cost V 8 bases and J 0 bases, with 11 bases left between them. Here the CDR3 reads CASSWGGSYNSPLHF. The CDR3, as DNA: TGTGCCAGCTCGTGGGGCGGCTCCTATAATTCACCCCTCCACTTT. Based on the CDR3 plus reference TRBV2 and TRBJ1-6, the full variable domain is EPEVTQTPSHQVTQMGQEVILRCVPISNHLYFYWYRQILGQKVEFLVSFYNNEISEKSEIFDDQFSVERPDGSNFTLKIRSTKLEDSAMYFCASSWGGSYNSPLHFGNGTRLTVT.

The chain is built from TRBV9 and TRBJ2-3; weak D call: TRBD2 (6 bases). This CDR3 is 16 amino acids long. CDR1 is SGDLS and CDR2 is YYNGEE in the germline V gene. V dropped 2 bases and J dropped 0 bases, with 13 bases sitting between them. In DNA, the CDR3 is TGTGCCAGCAGCGTGTCGGGGGACCCCAGCACAGATACGCAGTATTTT. It yields the protein CASSVSGDPSTDTQYF.

The chain employs TRBV18 and TRBJ1-1; D unresolved. The CDR3 totals 13 residues. Germline V gene data show CDR1 as KGHSH and CDR2 as LQKENI. V lost 3 bases and J 5 bases, leaving 10 bases between the germline ends. In nucleotides, the CDR3 is TGTGCCAGCTCACCGGAGGCCCTGACTGAAGCTTTCTTT. Its protein is CASSPEALTEAFF.

The chain uses TRBV6-7 and TRBJ1-1, with D perhaps TRBD1 (6 bases). TRBV6-7 is identified as an open reading frame with a role that is uncertain. The ends were cut back, 4 bases at V and 2 bases at J, with 11 bases in the middle. The CDR3 runs to 14 residues. CDR3 DNA sequence: TGTGCCAGCAGTTGTCTCAGGGGAAACACTGAAGCTTTCTTT. Its translation: CASSCLRGNTEAFF.

The chain uses TRBV3-1 (or the pseudogene TRBV3-2) and TRBJ1-4; TRBD1 aligns across 7 bases. Per germline, CDR1 LGHDT and CDR2 YNNKEL (reference sequence). The length of the CDR3 is 17 residues. V lost 4 bases, J lost 6 bases, and 14 bases stayed unmatched. The CDR3 is CASSLGGSTGFDEKLFF. The CDR3 DNA reads TGTGCCAGCAGCCTGGGGGGTTCGACAGGGTTTGATGAAAAACTGTTTTTT.